This T cell receptor beta chain is drawn from a study of somatic mutations in cytotoxic T cells in rheumatoid arthritis. Study at large: Nearly 100% purity was obtained when some V beta antibody-stained T-cell populations were flow-sorted; these included V beta1+ cells sequenced for TCRB.

Assay used: immunoSEQ multiplex PCR; TCRdb lists only in-frame clones, some missing. The repertoire holds some 6,400 clones, with under 75% as singletons. CD4+ cells and CD8+ cells were each obtained through positive magnetic bead selection, and their purity was assessed by flow cytometry. General study results and limits: Statistical analysis of the slight TRBV07 underrepresentation in rheumatoid arthritis patients did not adjust for multiple comparisons. Age-matched healthy controls and rheumatoid arthritis patients had CD8+ T-cell clonality that did not differ significantly.

This clone was counted a few times. Antigen unknown. The V gene end was trimmed by 4 bases and the J gene end by 8 bases; junction bases not matched to a gene: 14. Per germline, CDR1 SGHDT and CDR2 YYEEEE. The CDR3 covers 16 residues. The specimen was CD8+ T cells sorted from blood. The genes are TRBV5-6 and TRBJ2-2; 7 nucleotides align to TRBD1. The TCR originated in a woman in her 50s in good health. In DNA form, the CDR3 reads TGTGCCAGCAGCAAAATATCGGGACAGATAGGTGGGGAGCTGTTTTTT. Translation: CASSKISGQIGGELFF. The entire variable domain, with the rest obtained from reference TRBV5-6 and TRBJ2-2, is as follows: DAGVTQSPTHLIKTRGQQVTLRCSPKSGHDTVSWYQQALGQGPQFIFQYYEEEERQRGNFPDRFSGHQFPNYSSELNVNALLLGDSALYLCASSKISGQIGGELFFGEGSRLTVL.